This TCR beta chain was observed in a study of blood T cell repertoires in COVID-19. Study as a whole: Samples taken during acute and convalescent COVID-19 were collected in the United States, Italy and Spain.

Between the trimmed V and J ends, which lost 2 bases and 2 bases, there was a span of 11 bases. Germline assignment: CDR1 LNHDA and CDR2 SQIVND (reference sequence). The length of the CDR3 is 15 residues. Participants, about 18 to 90 years old, spanned approximately 26 US areas. Participants were placed into cohorts based on the clinical history they reported. Cohort 3 recovery required two negative PCRs, clearance, or symptom resolution. Repertoires were generated with immunoSEQ multiplex PCR, while TCRdb's copy carries only in-frame clones and drops some. This table has about 260,000 clones, 85% to 90% appearing once.

The origin of this receptor is a woman under 30 who had recovered from COVID-19. The sample was PBMCs or T cells enriched from blood (not recorded which). The V and J genes are TRBV19 and TRBJ2-3, with TRBD1 as a possible D gene (5 bases). The DNA for the CDR3 is TGTGCCAGTAGTATATTGGGGCAGTACACAGATACGCAGTATTTT. This encodes CASSILGQYTDTQYF. Drawing the rest from reference TRBV19 and TRBJ2-3, the complete variable domain is DGGITQSPKYLFRKEGQNVTLSCEQNLNHDAMYWYRQDPGQGLRLIYYSQIVNDFQKGDIAEGYSVSREKKESFPLTVTSAQKNPTAFYLCASSILGQYTDTQYFGPGTRLTVL.